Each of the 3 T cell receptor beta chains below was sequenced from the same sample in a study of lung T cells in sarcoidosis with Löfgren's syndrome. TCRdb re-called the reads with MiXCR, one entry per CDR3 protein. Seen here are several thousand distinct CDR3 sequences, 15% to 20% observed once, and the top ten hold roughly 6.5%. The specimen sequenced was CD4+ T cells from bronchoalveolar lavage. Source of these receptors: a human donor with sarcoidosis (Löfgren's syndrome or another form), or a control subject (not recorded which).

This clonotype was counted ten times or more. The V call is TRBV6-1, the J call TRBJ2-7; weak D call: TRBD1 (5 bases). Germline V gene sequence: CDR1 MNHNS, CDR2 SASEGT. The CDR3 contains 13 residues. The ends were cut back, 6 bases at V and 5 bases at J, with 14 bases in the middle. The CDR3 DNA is TGTGCCAGCAGGCAGACAAGCAGGGACGAGCAGTACTTC. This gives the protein CASRQTSRDEQYF.

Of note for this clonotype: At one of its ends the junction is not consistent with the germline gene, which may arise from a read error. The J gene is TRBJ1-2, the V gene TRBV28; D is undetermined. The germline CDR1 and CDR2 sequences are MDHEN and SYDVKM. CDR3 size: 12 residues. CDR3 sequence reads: CARSFPEYGYAF. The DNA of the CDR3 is TGTGCCAGAAGTTTTCCGGAGTATGGCTACGCCTTC.

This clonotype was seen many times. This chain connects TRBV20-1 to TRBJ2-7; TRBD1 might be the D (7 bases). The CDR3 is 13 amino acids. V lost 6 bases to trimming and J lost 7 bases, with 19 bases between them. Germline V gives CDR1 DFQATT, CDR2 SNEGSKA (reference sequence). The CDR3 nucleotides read TGCAGTGCCCGGCGGGACAGATCTAAAGAGCAGTACTTC. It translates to CSARRDRSKEQYF.